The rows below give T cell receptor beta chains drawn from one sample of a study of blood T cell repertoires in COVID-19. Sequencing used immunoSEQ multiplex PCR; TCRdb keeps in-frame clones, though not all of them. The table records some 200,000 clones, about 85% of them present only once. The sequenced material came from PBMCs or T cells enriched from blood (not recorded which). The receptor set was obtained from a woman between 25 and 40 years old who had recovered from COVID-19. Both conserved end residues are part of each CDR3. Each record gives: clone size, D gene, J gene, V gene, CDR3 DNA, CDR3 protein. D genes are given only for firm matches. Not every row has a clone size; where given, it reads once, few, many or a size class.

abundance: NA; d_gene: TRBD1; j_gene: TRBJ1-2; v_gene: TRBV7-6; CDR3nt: TGTGCCAGCAGTAAACCCGGGACAGCTAACTATGGCTACACCTTC; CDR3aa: CASSKPGTANYGYTF
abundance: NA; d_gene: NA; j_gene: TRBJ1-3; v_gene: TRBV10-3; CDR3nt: TGTGCCACAGGGACTAGAGACTCTGGAAACACCATATATTTT; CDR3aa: CATGTRDSGNTIYF
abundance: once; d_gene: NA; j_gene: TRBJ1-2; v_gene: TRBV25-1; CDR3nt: TGTGCCAGCAGTAGCAGACTCTATGGCTACACCTTC; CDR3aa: CASSSRLYGYTF
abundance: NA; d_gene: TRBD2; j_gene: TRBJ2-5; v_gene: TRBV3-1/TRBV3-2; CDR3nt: TGTGCCAGCAGCCAAGTGTTAGCGGGGGGGCTCGGCCAGTACTTC; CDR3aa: CASSQVLAGGLGQYF
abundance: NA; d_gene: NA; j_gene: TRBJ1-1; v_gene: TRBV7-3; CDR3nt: TGTGCCAGCAGCGCCCTTCCAGGGGTCACTGAAGCTTTCTTT; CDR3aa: CASSALPGVTEAFF
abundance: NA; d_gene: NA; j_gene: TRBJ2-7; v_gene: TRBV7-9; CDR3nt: TGTGCCAGCAGCTTGAATGGGGCCGCCGGCGAGCAGTACTTC; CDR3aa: CASSLNGAAGEQYF
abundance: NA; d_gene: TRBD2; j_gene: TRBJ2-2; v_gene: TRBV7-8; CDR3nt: TGTGCCAGCAGCCCAGGGACTAGCGGGAGTGCCGCCGGGGAGCTGTTTTTT; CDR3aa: CASSPGTSGSAAGELFF
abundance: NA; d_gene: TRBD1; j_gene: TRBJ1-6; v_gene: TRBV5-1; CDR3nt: TGCGCCAGCAGGCCCGGGACAGGGCAAGTTTCACCCCTCCACTTT; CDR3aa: CASRPGTGQVSPLHF
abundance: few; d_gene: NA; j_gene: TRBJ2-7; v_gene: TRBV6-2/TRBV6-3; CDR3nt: TGTGCCAGCAGTTACCCCCAAGGGGTCTCCTACGAGCAGTACTTC; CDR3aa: CASSYPQGVSYEQYF
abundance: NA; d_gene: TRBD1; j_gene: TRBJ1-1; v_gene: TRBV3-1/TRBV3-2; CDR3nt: TGTGCCAGCAGCTCTGGAGACAGGGGTACTGAAGCTTTCTTT; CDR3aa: CASSSGDRGTEAFF
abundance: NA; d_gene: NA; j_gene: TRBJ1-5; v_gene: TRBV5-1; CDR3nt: TGCGCCAGCAGCTTTGTGGACTCCCGGCTTCAGCCCCAGCATTTT; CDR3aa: CASSFVDSRLQPQHF
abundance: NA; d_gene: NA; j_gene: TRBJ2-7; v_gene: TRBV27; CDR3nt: TGTGCCAGCAGTTTCCCTGGGCAGGTTCAGTACTTC; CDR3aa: CASSFPGQVQYF
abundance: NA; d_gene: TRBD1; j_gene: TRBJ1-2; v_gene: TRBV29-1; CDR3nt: TGCAGCGCTAGGACAGGGGATCGGGATGGCTACACCTTC; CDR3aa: CSARTGDRDGYTF
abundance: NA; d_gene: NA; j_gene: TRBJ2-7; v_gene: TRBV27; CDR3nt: TGTGCCAGCAGTTTACAGGGGAGAGCCTACGAGCAGTACTTC; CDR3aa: CASSLQGRAYEQYF
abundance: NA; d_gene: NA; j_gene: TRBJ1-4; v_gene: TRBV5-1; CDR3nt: TGCGCCAGCAGCTTGCAGAATGAAAAACTGTTTTTT; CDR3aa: CASSLQNEKLFF
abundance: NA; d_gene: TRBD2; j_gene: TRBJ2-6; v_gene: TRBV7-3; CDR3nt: TGTGCCAGCAGCTTAAGGCTAGCGGGGGCCTCTGGGGCCAACGTCCTGACTTTC; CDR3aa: CASSLRLAGASGANVLTF
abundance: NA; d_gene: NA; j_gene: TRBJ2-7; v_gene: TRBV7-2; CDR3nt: TGTGCCAGCAGCCCCTTCCGGGTTAACGACGAGCAGTACTTC; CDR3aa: CASSPFRVNDEQYF
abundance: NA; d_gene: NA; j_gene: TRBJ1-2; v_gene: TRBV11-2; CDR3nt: TGTGCCAGCAGCTCTCCATTAGCTCTACGGAGGGATGGCTACACCTTC; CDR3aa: CASSSPLALRRDGYTF
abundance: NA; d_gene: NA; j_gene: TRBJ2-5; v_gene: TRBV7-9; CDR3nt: TGTGCCAGCAGCTTAGGAGGAATAACCGGGGAGACCCAGTACTTC; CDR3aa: CASSLGGITGETQYF
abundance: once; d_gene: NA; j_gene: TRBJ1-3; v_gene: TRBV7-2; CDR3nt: TGTGCCAGCAGCCCGTCTCCTAATGGAAACACCATATATTTT; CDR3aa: CASSPSPNGNTIYF
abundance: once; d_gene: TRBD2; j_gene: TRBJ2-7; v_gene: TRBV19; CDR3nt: TGTGCCAGTAGTCCCGGGACTAGCGGGCAGTACTTC; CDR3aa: CASSPGTSGQYF
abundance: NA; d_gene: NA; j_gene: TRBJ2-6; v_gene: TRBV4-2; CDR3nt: TGTGCCAGCAGCGCGACACCCTCTGGGGCCAACGTCCTGACTTTC; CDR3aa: CASSATPSGANVLTF
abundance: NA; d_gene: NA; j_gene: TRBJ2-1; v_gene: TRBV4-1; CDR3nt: TGCGCCAGCAGCCAAGCGAGCCGGGGTGACCCGTTCTTC; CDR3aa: CASSQASRGDPFF
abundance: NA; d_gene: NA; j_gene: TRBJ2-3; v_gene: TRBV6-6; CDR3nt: TGTGCCAGCAGTTACAGCAGGGACACAGATACGCAGTATTTT; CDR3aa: CASSYSRDTDTQYF
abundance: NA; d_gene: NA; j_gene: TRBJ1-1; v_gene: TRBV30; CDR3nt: TGTGCCTGGAGGGAGGGGGGGTACACTGAAGCTTTCTTT; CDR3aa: CAWREGGYTEAFF
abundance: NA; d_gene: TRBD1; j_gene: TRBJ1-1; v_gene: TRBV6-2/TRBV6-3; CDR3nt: TGTGCCAGCAGTTACGACGGACAGGGAGCTTTCTTT; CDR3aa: CASSYDGQGAFF
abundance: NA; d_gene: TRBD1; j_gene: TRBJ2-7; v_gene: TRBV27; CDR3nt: TGTGCCAGCAGTTTAGGGACAGGAGCCTACGAGCAGTACTTC; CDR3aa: CASSLGTGAYEQYF
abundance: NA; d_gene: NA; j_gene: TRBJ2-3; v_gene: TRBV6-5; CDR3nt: TGTGCCAGCAGTTACTCGGGTAGCGGCACAGATACGCAGTATTTT; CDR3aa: CASSYSGSGTDTQYF
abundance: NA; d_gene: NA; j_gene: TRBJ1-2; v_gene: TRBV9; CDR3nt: TGTGCCAGCAGCGCGAGGGGGGGCGGTGGCTATGGCTACACCTTC; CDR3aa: CASSARGGGGYGYTF
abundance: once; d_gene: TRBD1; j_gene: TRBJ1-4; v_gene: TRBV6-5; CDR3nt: TGTGCCGGATCCGGGACAGTTAATGAAAAACTGTTTTTT; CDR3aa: CAGSGTVNEKLFF
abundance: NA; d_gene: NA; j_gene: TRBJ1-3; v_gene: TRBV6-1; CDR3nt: TGTGCCAGCAGTGACGACAACTCTGGAAACACCATATATTTT; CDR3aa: CASSDDNSGNTIYF
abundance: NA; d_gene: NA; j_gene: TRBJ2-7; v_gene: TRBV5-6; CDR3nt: TGTGCCAGCAGCCTAAAACCCGGGACAGAGCAGTACTTC; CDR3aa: CASSLKPGTEQYF
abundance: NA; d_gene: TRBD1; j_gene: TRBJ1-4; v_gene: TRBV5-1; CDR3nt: TGCGCCAGCAGCCTTGACACACAGGGGGAGGGGGAAAAACTGTTTTTT; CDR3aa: CASSLDTQGEGEKLFF
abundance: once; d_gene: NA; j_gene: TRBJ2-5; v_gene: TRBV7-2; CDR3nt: TGTGCCAGCAGCTTAAAGGGGATTAAAGAGACCCAGTACTTC; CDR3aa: CASSLKGIKETQYF
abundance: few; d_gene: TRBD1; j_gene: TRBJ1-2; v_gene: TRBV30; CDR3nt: TGTGCCTGGAGTGCTGGACAGGGTCCGGATGGCTACACCTTC; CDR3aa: CAWSAGQGPDGYTF
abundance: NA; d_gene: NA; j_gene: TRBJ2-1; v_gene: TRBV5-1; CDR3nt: TGCGCCAGCAGCCCCCCGGGACTTTACAATGAGCAGTTCTTC; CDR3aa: CASSPPGLYNEQFF
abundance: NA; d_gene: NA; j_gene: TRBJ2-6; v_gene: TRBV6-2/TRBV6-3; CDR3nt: TGTGCCAGCAGCCTCCTGGGGGGGCTCTCTGGGGCCAACGTCCTGACTTTC; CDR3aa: CASSLLGGLSGANVLTF
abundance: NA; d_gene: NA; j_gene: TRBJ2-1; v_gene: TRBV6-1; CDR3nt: TGTGCCAGCAGTGAAATAGCCAGGGGACCATACAATGAGCAGTTCTTC; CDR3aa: CASSEIARGPYNEQFF
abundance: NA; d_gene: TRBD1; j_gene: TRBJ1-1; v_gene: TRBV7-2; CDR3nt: TGTGCCAGCAGCTCAGGGCTCCAGGGGGACGAAGCTTTCTTT; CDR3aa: CASSSGLQGDEAFF
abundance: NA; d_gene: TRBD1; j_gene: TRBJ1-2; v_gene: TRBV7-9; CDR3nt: TGTGCCAGCAGCCTAGCTGGGACAGGGGGCCTTCTTTATGGCTACACCTTC; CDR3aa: CASSLAGTGGLLYGYTF
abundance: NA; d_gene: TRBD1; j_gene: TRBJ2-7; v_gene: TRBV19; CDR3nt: TGTGCCAGTAGTATCGATGCCATGGGGACAGGGAGCTACGAGCAGTACTTC; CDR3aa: CASSIDAMGTGSYEQYF
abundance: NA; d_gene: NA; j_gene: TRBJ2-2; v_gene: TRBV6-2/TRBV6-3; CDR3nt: TGTGCCAGCAGTTACGGTAGGACGGGGACCGGGGAGCTGTTTTTT; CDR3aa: CASSYGRTGTGELFF
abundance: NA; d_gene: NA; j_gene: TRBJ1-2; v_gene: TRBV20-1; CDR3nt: TGCAGTGTAGGAGGTTCCTATGGCTACACCTTC; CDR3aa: CSVGGSYGYTF
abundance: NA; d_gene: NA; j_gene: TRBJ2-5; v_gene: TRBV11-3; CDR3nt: TGTGCCAGCAGCTTAAGATCCCCTTCGGAGGAGACCCAGTACTTC; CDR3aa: CASSLRSPSEETQYF
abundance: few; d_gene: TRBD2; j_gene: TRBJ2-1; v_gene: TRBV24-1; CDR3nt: TGTGCCACCAGTGACCCCACCGGGACTAGCCACTACAATGAGCAGTTCTTC; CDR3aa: CATSDPTGTSHYNEQFF
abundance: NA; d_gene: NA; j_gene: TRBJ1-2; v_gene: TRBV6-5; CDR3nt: TGTGCCAGCAGGGTCGGAGGGGACTATGGCTACACCTTC; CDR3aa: CASRVGGDYGYTF
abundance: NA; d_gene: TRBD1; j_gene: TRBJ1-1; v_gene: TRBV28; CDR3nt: TGTGCCAGCAGTATCAGACAGGGTATAATGAACACTGAAGCTTTCTTT; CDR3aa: CASSIRQGIMNTEAFF
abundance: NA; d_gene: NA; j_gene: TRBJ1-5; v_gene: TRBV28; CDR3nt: TGTGCCAGCAGTTTCGCAGGGTCTTACAATCAGCCCCAGCATTTT; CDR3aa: CASSFAGSYNQPQHF
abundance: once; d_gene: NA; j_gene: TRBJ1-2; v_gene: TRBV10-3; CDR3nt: TGTGCCATCTCCGTCCAGGGATCCGACTACACCTTC; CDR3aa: CAISVQGSDYTF
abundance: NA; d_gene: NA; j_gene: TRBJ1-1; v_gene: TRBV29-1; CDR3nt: TGCAGCGTTGAGGGCTCGAACACTGAAGCTTTCTTT; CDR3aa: CSVEGSNTEAFF
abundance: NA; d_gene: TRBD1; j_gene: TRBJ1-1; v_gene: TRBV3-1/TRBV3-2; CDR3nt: TGTGCCAGCAGCGAAGGGACAGCCTCAGCTTTCTTT; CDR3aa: CASSEGTASAFF
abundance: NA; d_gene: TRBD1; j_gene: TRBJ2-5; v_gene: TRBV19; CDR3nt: TGTGCCAGTAGTGAGGGGACAGGGTATATCGGGACCCAGTACTTC; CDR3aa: CASSEGTGYIGTQYF
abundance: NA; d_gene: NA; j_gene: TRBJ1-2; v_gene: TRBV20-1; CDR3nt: TGCAGTGCTAGTGGGCGCTACACCTTC; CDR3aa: CSASGRYTF